These 23 T cell receptor beta chains were all obtained from the same sample, sequenced in a study of T cells in Graves' hyperthyroidism and ophthalmopathy. Amplification targeted TCR beta CDR3 regions from RNA transcripts. When the TCR CDR3 underwent first-round RT-PCR, the HTBI primer set was used. TCRdb reprocessed the multiplex PCR reads with MiXCR, giving one entry per CDR3 protein. The sample contains fewer than 450,000 distinct CDR3 sequences, 15% to 20% of which appear only once. Sequenced material: blood. These receptor sequences come from a woman under 40 with Graves' hyperthyroidism that later progressed to Graves' ophthalmopathy.

This clonotype was seen repeatedly, ten times or more. This rearrangement joins TRBV7-9 to TRBJ2-7, with 7 bases fitting TRBD1. Germline lookup yields CDR1 SEHNR and CDR2 FQNEAQ (reference sequence). The CDR3 is 14 residues long. V lost 4 bases and J lost 3; bases outside the gene matches: 6. The CDR3 loop reads CASSSRQGDYEQYF. CDR3 in DNA: TGTGCCAGCAGCTCCCGACAGGGTGACTACGAGCAGTACTTC.

The V call is TRBV27, the J call TRBJ1-5; D remains unclear. Trimming cost V 4 bases and J 3 bases, with 7 bases left between them. This CDR3 comprises 13 residues. Per germline, CDR1 MNHEY and CDR2 SMNVEV (reference sequence). CDR3 nucleotide sequence: TGTGCCAGCAGTTCGGGGTTCAATCAGCCCCAGCATTTT. It yields the protein CASSSGFNQPQHF.

The J gene is TRBJ2-2, the V gene TRBV28; D might be TRBD1 (6 bases). The germline CDR1 and CDR2 sequences are MDHEN and SYDVKM. V lost 6 bases, J lost 0 bases, and 17 bases lay in between. This CDR3 is built from 17 residues. CDR3 amino acids: CASSTPGHSANTGELFF. DNA for the CDR3: TGTGCCAGCAGCACTCCGGGACACTCGGCGAACACCGGGGAGCTGTTTTTT.

The table lists this clonotype with many counts. The chain is built from TRBV7-6 and TRBJ1-6; a weak D match, TRBD1 (5 bases). Germline V lookup: CDR1 SGHVS, CDR2 FNYEAQ. CDR3 size: 13 residues. Trimming took off 1 base at V and 11 bases at J, with 9 bases between the two ends. The CDR3 region has the DNA TGTGCCAGCAGCTTAGATGGGGGGACACCCCTCCACTTT. Amino acids: CASSLDGGTPLHF.

This clonotype came up a few times. V usage is TRBV19 and J usage is TRBJ2-3; 7 nucleotides line up with TRBD2. With V trimmed by 7 bases and J by 6 bases, 10 bases remained unmatched. From germline, CDR1 is LNHDA and CDR2 SQIVND (reference sequence). The CDR3 contains 14 residues. The chain's CDR3 is CASKGTGGGDTQYF. In DNA form, the CDR3 reads TGTGCCAGTAAGGGGACGGGAGGAGGGGATACGCAGTATTTT.

This rearrangement joins TRBV7-2 to TRBJ2-7; D gene unclear. Germline CDR1 reads SGHTA; CDR2 reads FQGNSA. This CDR3 region has 11 residues. V lost 1 base to trimming and J lost 11 bases, with 9 bases between them. The CDR3 DNA follows: TGTGCCAGCAGCTTAGTCGGCCAGAAGTACTTC. Protein product: CASSLVGQKYF.

The sample holds many counts of this clonotype. This chain joins TRBV6-1 and TRBJ1-1; the D gene is possibly TRBD1 (6 bases). V dropped 2 bases and J dropped 2 bases, with 12 bases sitting between them. Germline lookup yields CDR1 MNHNS and CDR2 SASEGT. This CDR3 has 15 residues. The CDR3 sequence: CASSERPGDNTEAFF. Here the CDR3 DNA reads TGTGCCAGCAGTGAACGCCCAGGGGATAACACTGAAGCTTTCTTT.

This clonotype has at least ten counts. The chain has TRBV7-2 and TRBJ2-5; 12 nucleotides agree with TRBD2. CDR3 length: 14 amino acids. V dropped 6 bases and J dropped 4; count of bases not matched to a gene: 3. CDR1 and CDR2 (germline): SGHTA, FQGNSA. The CDR3 bases are TGTGCCAGCAGGCTAGCGGGGGGGCGAGAGACCCAGTACTTC. Translating gives CASRLAGGRETQYF.

Concerning this clonotype: Given a much more abundant clone one base away, this may be a read error. Since no conserved phenylalanine or tryptophan closes the CDR3, a read error is the likely cause. The CDR3 loop is CASRTNKYDPAAPLSYNEQFL. The CDR3, as DNA: TGTGCCAGCAGAACTAATAAATACGACCCTGCAGCGCCACTCTCCTACAATGAGCAGTTCCTC. The chain combines TRBV12-3 or TRBV12-4 with TRBJ2-1; D remains ambiguous. The CDR3 is 21 residues long. V was cut by 6 bases and J by 0 bases, with 30 bases left in between.

This clonotype was observed a few times. J is TRBJ2-5 and V is TRBV15; D not certain. CDR1 LNHNV and CDR2 YYDKDF come from the germline V gene (reference sequence). The CDR3 has 12 residues. Trimming removed 1 base at V and 5 bases at J, with 5 bases between. This chain's CDR3 is CATSRALETQYF. The CDR3 DNA follows: TGTGCCACCAGCAGAGCATTGGAGACCCAGTACTTC.

This clonotype has at least ten counts. The V and J genes are TRBV5-1 and TRBJ2-7, with 8 bases lining up with TRBD1. Per the germline V gene, CDR1 is SGHRS and CDR2 is YFSETQ. The CDR3 is 13 residues long. V was clipped by 4 bases and J by 3 bases; unmatched bases: 3. This chain's CDR3 is CASSVGQVYEQYF. DNA of the CDR3: TGCGCCAGCAGCGTGGGACAGGTCTACGAGCAGTACTTC.

Regarding this clonotype: Since a much larger clone is just one base distant, this may be a read error. The rearrangement links TRBV30 to TRBJ2-7; 7 bases map to TRBD1. CDR3 size: 13 residues. Germline CDR1 GTSNPN, CDR2 SVGIG (reference sequence). The DNA of the CDR3 is TGTGCCTGGAGTTTTGGGACAGCCTACGAGCAGTCCTTC. The encoded protein is CAWSFGTAYEQSF.

This clonotype has just a few counts. V and J are TRBV29-1 and TRBJ1-2; D is ambiguous. This CDR3 contains 11 residues. Germline V gives CDR1 SQVTM, CDR2 ANQGSEA. Trimming pared 3 bases from V and 4 bases from J, leaving 6 bases between. CDR3 nucleotide sequence: TGCAGCGTTGATGATAGCTATGGCTACACCTTC. Translation: CSVDDSYGYTF.

This rearrangement joins TRBV6-1 to TRBJ2-3, with 12 positions matching TRBD2. This CDR3 comprises 16 residues. Germline CDR1 and CDR2: MNHNS and SASEGT. With 3 bases clipped from V and 3 bases from J, the junction kept 4 bases outside the gene matches. CDR3 coding DNA: TGTGCCAGCAGTGATGCTCTAGCGGGGGGGACAGATACGCAGTATTTT. Its protein is CASSDALAGGTDTQYF.

This clonotype was seen only a few times. The V call is TRBV29-1, the J call TRBJ1-2, with a possible D match to TRBD1 (5 bases). The CDR3 is 12 residues long. Germline lookup yields CDR1 SQVTM and CDR2 ANQGSEA. V dropped 4 bases and J dropped 4 bases, with 10 bases sitting between them. CDR3 amino acids: CSVVTTVYGYTF. CDR3 coding DNA: TGCAGCGTTGTCACGACAGTCTATGGCTACACCTTC.

The chain recombines TRBV24-1 with TRBJ2-1, with 11 bases aligning to TRBD1. The J segment lost 8 bases and the V segment lost 1 base, leaving 6 bases of the junction unmatched. The CDR3 runs 16 residues. Germline V gene sequence: CDR1 KGHDR, CDR2 SFDVKD. CDR3 sequence (DNA): TGTGCCACCAGTGATTTTAAAGGGACAGGGGGACATGAGCAGTTCTTC. Encoded protein: CATSDFKGTGGHEQFF.

This clonotype was seen repeatedly, ten times or more. The chain is built from TRBV15 and TRBJ2-3, with D tentatively TRBD1 or TRBD2 (5 bases each). This CDR3 region has 15 residues. Trimming stripped 5 bases from V and 0 bases from J, with 12 bases between. CDR1 and CDR2 from the germline V gene are LNHNV and YYDKDF (reference sequence). CDR3 nucleotide sequence: TGTGCCACCAGCGCAGACCGGGACAGCACAGATACGCAGTATTTT. Protein sequence: CATSADRDSTDTQYF. The full variable domain, in which reference TRBV15 and TRBJ2-3 provide the parts outside the CDR3, is DAMVIQNPRYQVTQFGKPVTLSCSQTLNHNVMYWYQQKSSQAPKLLFHYYDKDFNNEADTPDNFQSRRPNTSFCFLDIRSPGLGDTAMYLCATSADRDSTDTQYFGPGTRLTVL.

There are many counts of this clonotype. The chain couples TRBV27 to TRBJ2-1, with D uncertain. The V gene lost 1 base and the J gene lost 10 bases, with 20 bases spanning the gap. This CDR3 region has 16 residues. CDR1 and CDR2 from the germline V gene are MNHEY and SMNVEV (reference sequence). The CDR3 region is CASSLFAPPVAPEQFF. The DNA of the CDR3 is TGTGCCAGCAGTTTATTCGCCCCCCCTGTCGCTCCCGAGCAGTTCTTC.

This clonotype was seen more than once but under ten times. The gene calls are TRBV15 and TRBJ1-1; weak D call: TRBD1 (6 bases). Germline CDR1 reads LNHNV; CDR2 reads YYDKDF (reference sequence). V shed 1 base and J shed 4 bases, with 16 bases lying between them. The CDR3 runs to 16 residues. For the CDR3, the DNA is TGTGCCACCAGCAGAGGTCGTAGGGGGGCGAGCACTGAAGCTTTCTTT. Residues: CATSRGRRGASTEAFF.

This sequence joins TRBV2 and TRBJ1-1, with 9 positions matching TRBD1. The CDR3 extends over 15 amino acids. Germline CDR1 SNHLY, CDR2 FYNNEI. J gave up 6 bases and V 3 bases, and 8 bases lay outside the gene matches. This CDR3 is CASSDPGQGLAEAFF. The DNA for the CDR3 is TGTGCCAGCAGTGACCCGGGACAGGGACTGGCTGAAGCTTTCTTT.

This clonotype was seen many times. The gene calls are TRBV20-1 and TRBJ2-7; TRBD2 agrees at 10 bases. J lost 2 bases, V lost 1 base, and 2 bases had no gene match. Germline lookup yields CDR1 DFQATT and CDR2 SNEGSKA (reference sequence). The CDR3 contains 14 residues. This CDR3 reads CSARGTSGPYEQYF. The DNA for the CDR3 is TGCAGTGCTAGAGGGACTAGCGGACCCTACGAGCAGTACTTC.

At least ten counts were recorded for this clonotype. This rearrangement joins TRBV12-3 or TRBV12-4 to TRBJ1-5; no definite D call. The CDR3 runs 14 residues. Trimming cost V 9 bases and J 0 bases, with 12 bases left between them. The CDR3 region is CASSLPYSNQPQHF. The CDR3 bases are TGTGCCAGTTCCTTGCCGTATAGCAATCAGCCCCAGCATTTT.

This clonotype was observed at least ten times. The CDR3 sequence: CASSSTRLEGNIQYF. CDR3 DNA: TGTGCCAGCAGCTCCACCCGTCTGGAGGGGAACATTCAGTACTTC. The chain uses TRBV14 and TRBJ2-4; a weak D match, TRBD2 (6 bases). The V gene lost 5 bases and the J gene lost 7 bases, with 18 bases spanning the gap. Germline assignment: CDR1 SGHDN and CDR2 FVKESK. This CDR3 has 15 residues.